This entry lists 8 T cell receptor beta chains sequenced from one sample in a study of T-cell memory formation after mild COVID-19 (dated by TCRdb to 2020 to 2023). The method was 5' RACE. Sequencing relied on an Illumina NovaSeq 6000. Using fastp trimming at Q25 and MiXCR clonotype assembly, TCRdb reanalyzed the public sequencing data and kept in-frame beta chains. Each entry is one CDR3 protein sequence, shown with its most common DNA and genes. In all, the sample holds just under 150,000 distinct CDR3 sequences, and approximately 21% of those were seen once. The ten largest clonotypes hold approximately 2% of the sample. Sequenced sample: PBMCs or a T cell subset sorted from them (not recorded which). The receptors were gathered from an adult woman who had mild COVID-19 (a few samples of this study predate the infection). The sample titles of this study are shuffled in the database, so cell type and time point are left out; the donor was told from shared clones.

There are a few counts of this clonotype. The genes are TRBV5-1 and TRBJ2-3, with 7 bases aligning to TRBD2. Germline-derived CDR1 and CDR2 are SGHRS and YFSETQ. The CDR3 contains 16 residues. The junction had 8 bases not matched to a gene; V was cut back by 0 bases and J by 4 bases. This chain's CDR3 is CASSLAGGSFADTQYF. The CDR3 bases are TGCGCCAGCAGCTTGGCGGGCGGGAGTTTCGCAGATACGCAGTATTTT.

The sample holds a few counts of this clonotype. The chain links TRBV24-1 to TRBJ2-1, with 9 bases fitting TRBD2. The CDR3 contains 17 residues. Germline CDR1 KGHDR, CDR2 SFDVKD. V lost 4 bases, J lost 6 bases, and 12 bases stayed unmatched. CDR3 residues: CATSDGLTSGFPNEQFF. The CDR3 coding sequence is TGTGCCACCAGTGACGGATTGACTAGCGGTTTTCCCAATGAGCAGTTCTTC.

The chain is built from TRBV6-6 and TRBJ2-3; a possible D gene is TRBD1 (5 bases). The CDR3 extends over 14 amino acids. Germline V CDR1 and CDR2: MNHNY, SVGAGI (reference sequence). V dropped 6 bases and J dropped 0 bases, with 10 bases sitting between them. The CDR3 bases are TGTGCCAGCAGGGCTAGGGGTAGCACAGATACGCAGTATTTT. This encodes CASRARGSTDTQYF.

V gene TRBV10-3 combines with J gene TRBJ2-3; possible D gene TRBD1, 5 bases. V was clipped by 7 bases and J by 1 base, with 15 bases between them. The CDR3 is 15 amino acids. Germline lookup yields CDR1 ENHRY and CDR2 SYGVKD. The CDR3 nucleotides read TGTGCCATCAAGGCCGCGGACACCGGCACAGATACGCAGTATTTT. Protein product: CAIKAADTGTDTQYF.

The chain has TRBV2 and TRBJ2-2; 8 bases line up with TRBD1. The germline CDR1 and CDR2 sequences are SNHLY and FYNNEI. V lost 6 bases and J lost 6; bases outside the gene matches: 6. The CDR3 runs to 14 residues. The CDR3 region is CASRETGDPGELFF. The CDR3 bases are TGTGCCAGCAGGGAGACAGGGGATCCCGGGGAGCTGTTTTTT.

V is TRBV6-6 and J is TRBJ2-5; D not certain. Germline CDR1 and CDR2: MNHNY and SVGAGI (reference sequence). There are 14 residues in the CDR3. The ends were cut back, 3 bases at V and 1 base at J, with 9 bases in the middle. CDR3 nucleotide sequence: TGTGCCAGCAGTTATAACGGCCCCCAAGAGACCCAGTACTTC. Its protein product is CASSYNGPQETQYF.

CDR3 sequence: CASSFTSLDTQYF. CDR3 DNA sequence: TGTGCCAGCAGCTTCACGTCGCTGGATACGCAGTATTTT. The chain carries TRBV5-4 and TRBJ2-3; D gene unclear. CDR1 is SGHNT and CDR2 is YYREEE in the germline V gene (reference sequence). V shed 2 bases and J shed 6 bases, with 10 bases lying between them. This CDR3 has 13 amino acids.

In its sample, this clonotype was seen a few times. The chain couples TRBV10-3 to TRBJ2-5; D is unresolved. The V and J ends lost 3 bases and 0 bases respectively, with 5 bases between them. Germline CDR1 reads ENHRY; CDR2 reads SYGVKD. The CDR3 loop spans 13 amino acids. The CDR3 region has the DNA TGTGCCATCAGTGAAAAGTACCAAGAGACCCAGTACTTC. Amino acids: CAISEKYQETQYF.